Listed below are T cell receptor beta chains from one sample, sequenced in a study of cytomegalovirus exposure and HLA in healthy donors. Generated by immunoSEQ multiplex PCR, the TCRdb table keeps only in-frame clones and is missing some. This repertoire shows about 140,000 clones, roughly 80% found once; its top ten account for around 3.1%. What was sequenced was PBMCs. These receptors came from a female donor in good health and CMV-seronegative. The CDR3 runs from the conserved cysteine through the conserved F or W. The order of the fields is J gene, clone size, D gene, V gene, CDR3 DNA, CDR3 protein. The D gene is left open where the match is weak. The size field is filled for only some rows; it gives once, few, many or a size class.

TRBJ1-6,.,.,TRBV19,TGTGCCACCCGGGGGGCAGGCCGCGGGAATTCACCCCTCCACTTT,CATRGAGRGNSPLHF
TRBJ2-7,.,TRBD1,TRBV2,TGTGCCAGCAGATGGACAGGGAACTACGAGCAGTACTTC,CASRWTGNYEQYF
TRBJ2-5,few,TRBD2,TRBV6-5,TGTGCCAGCACTCCCTCGGGGGGTGTTGAGACCCAGTACTTC,CASTPSGGVETQYF
TRBJ2-1,once,.,TRBV5-1,TGCGCCAGCAGCTTTTCGTATGGCGAGCAGTTCTTC,CASSFSYGEQFF
TRBJ1-2,.,TRBD1,TRBV28,TGTGCCAGCAGGACAGGGGGCCTGTATGGCTACACCTTC,CASRTGGLYGYTF
TRBJ2-1,.,TRBD1,TRBV6-5,TGTGCCAGCAGTTACTCAGGGACAGGGGATAGCAATGAGCAGTTCTTC,CASSYSGTGDSNEQFF
TRBJ2-1,.,TRBD2,TRBV30,TGTGCCTGGAGTGTGAAGACTAGCGGACTTGCGAATGAGCAGTTCTTC,CAWSVKTSGLANEQFF
TRBJ1-2,.,.,TRBV5-6,TGTGCCAGCAGCTCGGGACTGACGAACTATGGCTGCACCTTC,CASSSGLTNYGCTF
TRBJ1-4,.,.,TRBV9,TGTGCCAGCAGCCTCGGGGGTGCAACTAATGAAAAACTGTTTTTT,CASSLGGATNEKLFF
TRBJ2-7,few,.,TRBV10-3,TGTGCCATCAGTGAGTTCCGGCAGGGTGAAAACGAGCAGTACTTC,CAISEFRQGENEQYF
TRBJ2-1,.,.,TRBV4-3,TGCGCCAGCAGCCAAGGGGCACAGCTTTCTCTGGATGAGCAGTTCTTC,CASSQGAQLSLDEQFF
TRBJ2-1,.,.,TRBV7-2,TGTGCCAGCAGCTCCGGAGGGAGCGATGAGCAGTTCTTC,CASSSGGSDEQFF
TRBJ1-1,.,.,TRBV6-1,TGTGCCAGCAGTGAAGCAATATACACTGAAGCTTTCTTT,CASSEAIYTEAFF
TRBJ1-2,.,.,TRBV30,TGTGCCTGGCAGCCCCTGACAGCCAATAACTATGGCTACACCTTC,CAWQPLTANNYGYTF
TRBJ2-3,.,TRBD1,TRBV15,TGTGCCACCAGCAGCCCCGGGACAGGGTTTTGGGCAGATACGCAGTATTTT,CATSSPGTGFWADTQYF
TRBJ1-4,.,.,TRBV7-6,TGTGCCAGCAGCTTAGAAGACAGCCTCAGGAGAGAAAAACTGTTTTTT,CASSLEDSLRREKLFF